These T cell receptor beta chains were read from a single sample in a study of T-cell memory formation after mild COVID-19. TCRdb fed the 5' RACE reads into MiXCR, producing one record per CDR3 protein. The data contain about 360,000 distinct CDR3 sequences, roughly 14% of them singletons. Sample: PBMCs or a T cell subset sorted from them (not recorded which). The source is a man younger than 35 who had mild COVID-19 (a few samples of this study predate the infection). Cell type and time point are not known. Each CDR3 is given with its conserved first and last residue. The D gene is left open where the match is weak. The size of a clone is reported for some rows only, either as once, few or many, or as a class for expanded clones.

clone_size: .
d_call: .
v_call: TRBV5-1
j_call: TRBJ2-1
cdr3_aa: CASSLIGERGSYNEQFF
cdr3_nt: TGCGCCAGCAGCCTTATAGGGGAACGCGGCTCCTACAATGAGCAGTTCTTC

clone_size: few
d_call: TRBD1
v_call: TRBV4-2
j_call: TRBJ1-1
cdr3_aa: CASSPNGRQGIAEAFF
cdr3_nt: TGTGCCAGCAGCCCGAATGGGAGACAGGGGATCGCTGAAGCTTTCTTT

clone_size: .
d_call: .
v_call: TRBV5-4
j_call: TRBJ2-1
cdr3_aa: CASSPEVYNEQFF
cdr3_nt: TGTGCCAGCAGCCCGGAGGTCTACAATGAGCAGTTCTTC

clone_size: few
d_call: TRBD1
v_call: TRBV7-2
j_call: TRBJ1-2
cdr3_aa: CASSPQTGVRYGYTF
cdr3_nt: TGTGCCAGCAGCCCACAGACAGGGGTGCGGTATGGCTACACCTTC

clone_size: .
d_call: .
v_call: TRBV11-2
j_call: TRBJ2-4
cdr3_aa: CASSEWDIQYF
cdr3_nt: TGTGCCAGCAGCGAATGGGACATTCAGTACTTC

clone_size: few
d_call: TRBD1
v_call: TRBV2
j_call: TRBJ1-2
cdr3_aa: CASLREDRAEGYTF
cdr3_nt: TGTGCCAGCCTGAGGGAGGACAGGGCTGAGGGCTACACCTTC

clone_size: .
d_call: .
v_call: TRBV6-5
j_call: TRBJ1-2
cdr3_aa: CASSLRGGVYGYTF
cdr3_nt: TGTGCCAGCTCCCTCCGGGGAGGGGTCTATGGCTACACCTTC

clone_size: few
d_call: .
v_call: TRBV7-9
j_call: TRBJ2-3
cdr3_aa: CASSYGPPRDTQYF
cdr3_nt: TGTGCCAGCAGTTATGGGCCTCCTAGGGATACGCAGTATTTT

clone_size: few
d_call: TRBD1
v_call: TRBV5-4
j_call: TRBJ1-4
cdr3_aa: CASRDTGTGEEKLFF
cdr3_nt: TGTGCCAGCAGGGATACCGGGACAGGGGAAGAAAAACTGTTTTTT

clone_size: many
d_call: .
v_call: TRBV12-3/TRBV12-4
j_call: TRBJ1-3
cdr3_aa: CASSLWGTGNTIYF
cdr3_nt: TGTGCCAGCAGTTTATGGGGGACTGGAAACACCATATATTTT

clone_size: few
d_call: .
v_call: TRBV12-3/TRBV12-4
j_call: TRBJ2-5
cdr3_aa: CASSFSGWKTQYF
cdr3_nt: TGTGCCAGCAGTTTTTCAGGGTGGAAGACCCAGTACTTC

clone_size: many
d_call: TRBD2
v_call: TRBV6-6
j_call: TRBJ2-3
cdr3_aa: CASSNRGRGTDTQYF
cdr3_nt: TGTGCCAGCAGTAACCGTGGGAGGGGCACAGATACGCAGTATTTT

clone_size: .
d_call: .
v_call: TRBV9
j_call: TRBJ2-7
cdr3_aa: CASSVAPLREQYF
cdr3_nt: TGTGCCAGCAGCGTAGCCCCCCTTCGGGAGCAGTACTTC

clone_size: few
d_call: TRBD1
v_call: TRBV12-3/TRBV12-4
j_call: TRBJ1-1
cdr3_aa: CASSLPGGGAFF
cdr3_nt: TGTGCCAGCAGTTTGCCAGGGGGGGGTGCTTTCTTT

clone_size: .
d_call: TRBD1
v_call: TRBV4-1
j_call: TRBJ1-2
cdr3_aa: CASSRGGGDRGINGYTF
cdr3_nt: TGCGCCAGCAGCCGAGGAGGAGGGGACAGGGGGATAAATGGCTACACCTTC

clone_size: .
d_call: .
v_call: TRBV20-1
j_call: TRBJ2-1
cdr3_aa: CSAKQLGRQHEQFF
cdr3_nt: TGCAGTGCTAAACAACTAGGCCGGCAGCATGAGCAGTTCTTC

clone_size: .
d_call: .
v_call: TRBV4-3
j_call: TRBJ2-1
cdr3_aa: CASSQAAGLGNEQFF
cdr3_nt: TGCGCCAGCAGCCAAGCGGCGGGGTTGGGCAATGAGCAGTTCTTC

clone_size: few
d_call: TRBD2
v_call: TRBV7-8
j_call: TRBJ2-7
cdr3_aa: CASSWRRGGESYEQYF
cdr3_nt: TGTGCCAGCAGCTGGAGAAGGGGAGGGGAGTCCTACGAGCAGTACTTC

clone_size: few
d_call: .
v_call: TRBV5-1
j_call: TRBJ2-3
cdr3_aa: CASSLQVGDFTDTQYF
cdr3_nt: TGCGCCAGCAGCTTGCAGGTTGGAGACTTCACAGATACGCAGTATTTT

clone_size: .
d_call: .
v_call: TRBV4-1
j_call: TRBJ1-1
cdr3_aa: CASSPRGFNTEAFF
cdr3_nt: TGCGCCAGCAGCCCGAGAGGGTTCAACACTGAAGCTTTCTTT

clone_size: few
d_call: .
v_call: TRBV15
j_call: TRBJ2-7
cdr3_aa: CATSQDRPYEQYF
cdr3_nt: TGTGCCACCAGCCAGGACAGACCCTACGAGCAGTACTTC

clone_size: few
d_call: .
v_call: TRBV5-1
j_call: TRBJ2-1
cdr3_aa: CASSLASLGNEQFF
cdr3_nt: TGCGCCAGCAGCTTGGCCTCACTCGGGAATGAGCAGTTCTTC

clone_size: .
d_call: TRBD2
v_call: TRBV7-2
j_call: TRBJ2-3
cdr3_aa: CASSLGLAVSDTQYF
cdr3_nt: TGTGCCAGCAGCTTAGGACTAGCGGTGTCAGATACGCAGTATTTT

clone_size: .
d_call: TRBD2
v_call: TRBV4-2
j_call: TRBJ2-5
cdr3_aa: CASSRQPGTSGETQYF
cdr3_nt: TGTGCCAGCAGCCGACAACCCGGGACTAGCGGAGAGACCCAGTACTTC

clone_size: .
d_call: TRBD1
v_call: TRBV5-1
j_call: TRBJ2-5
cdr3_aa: CASSTAGTGGETQYF
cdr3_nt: TGCGCCAGCAGCACGGCCGGGACAGGGGGAGAGACCCAGTACTTC

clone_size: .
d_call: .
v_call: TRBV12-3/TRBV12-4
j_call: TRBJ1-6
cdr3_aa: CASSLAGFNSPLHF
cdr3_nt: TGTGCCAGCAGTTTAGCAGGGTTCAATTCACCCCTCCACTTT

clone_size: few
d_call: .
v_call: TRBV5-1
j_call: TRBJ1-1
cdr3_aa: CASSLSVNTEAFF
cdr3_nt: TGCGCCAGCAGCCTATCAGTAAACACTGAAGCTTTCTTT

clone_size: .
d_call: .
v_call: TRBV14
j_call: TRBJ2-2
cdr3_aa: CASSQREMNTGELFF
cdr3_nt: TGTGCCAGCAGCCAACGCGAAATGAACACCGGGGAGCTGTTTTTT

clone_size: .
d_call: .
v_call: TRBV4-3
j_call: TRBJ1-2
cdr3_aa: CASSQDQGLRRVYYGYTF
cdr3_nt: TGCGCCAGCAGCCAAGATCAGGGCCTCCGACGGGTTTACTATGGCTACACCTTC

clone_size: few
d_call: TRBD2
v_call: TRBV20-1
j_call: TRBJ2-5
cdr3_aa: CSARDTSGGRETQYF
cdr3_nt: TGCAGTGCTAGAGATACTAGCGGGGGGAGGGAGACCCAGTACTTC

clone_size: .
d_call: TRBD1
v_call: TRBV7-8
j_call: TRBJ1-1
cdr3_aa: CASSSFRDRATEAFF
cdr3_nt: TGTGCCAGCAGCTCCTTTCGTGACAGGGCAACTGAAGCTTTCTTT

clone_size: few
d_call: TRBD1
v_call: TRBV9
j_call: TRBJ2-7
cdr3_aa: CASSIGTGKVEQYF
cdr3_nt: TGTGCCAGCAGCATAGGGACAGGGAAGGTCGAGCAGTACTTC

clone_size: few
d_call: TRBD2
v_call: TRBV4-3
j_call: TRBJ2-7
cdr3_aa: CAQAGGPSSYEQYF
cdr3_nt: TGCGCTCAAGCGGGGGGGCCAAGCTCCTACGAGCAGTACTTC

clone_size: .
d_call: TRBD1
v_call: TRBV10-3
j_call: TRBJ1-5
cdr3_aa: CATSGTDQPQHF
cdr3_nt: TGTGCCACCTCCGGGACAGATCAGCCCCAGCATTTT

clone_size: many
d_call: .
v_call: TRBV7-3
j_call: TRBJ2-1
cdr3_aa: CASSLMELANEQFF
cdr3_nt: TGTGCCAGCAGCTTAATGGAGCTAGCCAATGAGCAGTTCTTC

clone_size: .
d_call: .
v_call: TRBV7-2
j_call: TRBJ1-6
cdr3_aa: CASRMAGTTYSSPLHF
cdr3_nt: TGTGCCAGCCGCATGGCCGGGACAACCTATAGTTCACCCCTCCACTTT

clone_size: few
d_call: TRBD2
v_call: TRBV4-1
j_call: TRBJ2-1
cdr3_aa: CASSHLAGSRISNEQFF
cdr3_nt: TGCGCCAGCAGCCATCTAGCGGGGAGTCGAATTAGCAATGAGCAGTTCTTC

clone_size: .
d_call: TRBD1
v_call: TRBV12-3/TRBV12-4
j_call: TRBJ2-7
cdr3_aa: CASRVTGVYEQYF
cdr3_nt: TGTGCCAGCAGGGTCACAGGGGTCTACGAGCAGTACTTC

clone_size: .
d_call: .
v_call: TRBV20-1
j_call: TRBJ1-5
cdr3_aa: CSARDRAFNGQPQHF
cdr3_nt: TGCAGTGCTAGAGACAGGGCCTTTAACGGTCAGCCCCAGCATTTT

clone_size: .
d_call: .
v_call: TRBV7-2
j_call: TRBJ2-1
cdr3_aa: CASSYFPSYNEQFF
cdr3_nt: TGTGCCAGCAGCTACTTCCCCTCCTACAATGAGCAGTTCTTC

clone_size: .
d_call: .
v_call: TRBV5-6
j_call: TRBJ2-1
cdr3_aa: CASSFGRTTVQFF
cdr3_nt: TGTGCCAGCAGCTTCGGCCGTACTACAGTGCAGTTCTTC

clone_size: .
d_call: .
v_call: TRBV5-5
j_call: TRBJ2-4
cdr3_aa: CASSSVLAKNIQYF
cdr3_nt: TGTGCCAGCAGCTCCGTGCTAGCCAAAAACATTCAGTACTTC

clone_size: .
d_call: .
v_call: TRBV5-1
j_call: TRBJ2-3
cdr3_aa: CASSLATGAPRGTDTQYF
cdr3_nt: TGCGCCAGCAGCTTGGCCACGGGGGCCCCGAGGGGGACAGATACGCAGTATTTT

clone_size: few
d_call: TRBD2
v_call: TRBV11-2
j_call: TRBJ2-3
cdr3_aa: CASSRGAGGLTDTQYF
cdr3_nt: TGTGCCAGCAGCCGCGGTGCGGGGGGCCTCACAGATACGCAGTATTTT

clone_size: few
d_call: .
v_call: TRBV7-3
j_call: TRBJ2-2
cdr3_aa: CASSPGTHGAGELFF
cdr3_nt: TGTGCCAGCAGCCCCGGGACTCACGGGGCCGGGGAGCTGTTTTTT

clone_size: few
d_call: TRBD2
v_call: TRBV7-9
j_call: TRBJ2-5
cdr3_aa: CASRIVLAGVLETQYF
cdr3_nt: TGTGCCAGCAGAATCGTCCTAGCGGGGGTTCTAGAGACCCAGTACTTC

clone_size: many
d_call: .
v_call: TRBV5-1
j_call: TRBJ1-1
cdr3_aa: CASSARVENTEAFF
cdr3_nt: TGCGCCAGCAGTGCGAGGGTAGAGAACACTGAAGCTTTCTTT

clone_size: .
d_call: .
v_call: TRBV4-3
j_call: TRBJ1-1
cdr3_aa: CASSQEAGGLWNTEAFF
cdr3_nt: TGCGCCAGCAGCCAAGAGGCGGGTGGTCTTTGGAACACTGAAGCTTTCTTT

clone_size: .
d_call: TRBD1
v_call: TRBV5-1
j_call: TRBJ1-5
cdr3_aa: CASSPQGRNQPQHF
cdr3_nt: TGCGCCAGCAGCCCACAGGGGAGGAATCAGCCCCAGCATTTT

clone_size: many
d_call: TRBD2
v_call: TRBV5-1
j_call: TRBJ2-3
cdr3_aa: CASSFSGGPDTQYF
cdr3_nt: TGCGCCAGCAGCTTTAGCGGGGGGCCAGATACGCAGTATTTT

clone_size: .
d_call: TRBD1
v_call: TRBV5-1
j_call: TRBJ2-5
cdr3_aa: CASSRTGEETQYF
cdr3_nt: TGCGCCAGCAGCAGGACAGGGGAAGAGACCCAGTACTTC

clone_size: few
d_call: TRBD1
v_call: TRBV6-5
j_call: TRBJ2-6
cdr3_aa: CASRNRGPGANVLTF
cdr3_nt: TGTGCCAGCAGAAACAGGGGGCCAGGGGCCAACGTCCTGACTTTC

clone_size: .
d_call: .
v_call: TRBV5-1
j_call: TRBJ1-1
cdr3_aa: CASSLQGPGTEAFF
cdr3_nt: TGCGCCAGCAGCTTACAAGGCCCCGGCACTGAAGCTTTCTTT

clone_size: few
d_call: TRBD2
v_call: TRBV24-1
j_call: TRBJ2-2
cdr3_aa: CATSDGLAGDAGELFF
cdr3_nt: TGTGCCACCAGTGATGGACTAGCGGGGGATGCCGGGGAGCTGTTTTTT